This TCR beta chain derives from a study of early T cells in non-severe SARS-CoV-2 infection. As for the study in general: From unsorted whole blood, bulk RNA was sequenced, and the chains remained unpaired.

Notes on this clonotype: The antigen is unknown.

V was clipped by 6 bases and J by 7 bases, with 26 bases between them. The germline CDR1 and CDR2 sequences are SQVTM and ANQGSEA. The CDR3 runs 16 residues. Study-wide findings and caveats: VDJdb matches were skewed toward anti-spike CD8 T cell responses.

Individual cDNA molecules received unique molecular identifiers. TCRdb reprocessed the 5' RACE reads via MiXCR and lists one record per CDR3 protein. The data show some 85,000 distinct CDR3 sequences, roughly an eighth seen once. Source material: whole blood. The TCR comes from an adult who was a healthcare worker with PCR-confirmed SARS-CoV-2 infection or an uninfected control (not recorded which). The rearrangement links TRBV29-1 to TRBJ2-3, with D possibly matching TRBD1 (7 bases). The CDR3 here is CSVDGRRGLTRNTQYF. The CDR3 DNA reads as TGCAGCGTCGATGGGAGGAGGGGGCTTACTCGAAATACGCAGTATTTT.